The present entry profiles one T cell receptor (beta chain) with its context. Its antigen is not known. As processed by the authors: ImmunoSEQ yielded junction-only sequences lacking quality scores, so filtering differed. The table came from immunoSEQ multiplex PCR; TCRdb's copy has only in-frame clones and leaves some out. That table furnishes V, J and clone size, whereas the DNA furnished D and trimming. The table lists about 640,000 clones, 72% of them singletons, with under 2% in the top ten. The sample originates from a study of shared clonotypes between healthy human individuals. On the study more broadly: Each donor contributed plates that comprised three CD4 naive, three CD4 memory, two CD8 naive and one CD8 memory.

Germline V gives CDR1 MNHNY, CDR2 SVGAGI (reference sequence). CDR3 length: 16 residues. Trimming removed 6 bases at V and 2 bases at J, with 17 bases between. Whole-study results and caveats: Clonotypes shared by all four donors outscored non-shared clonotypes in generation probability.

This sequence originates from a woman younger than 45 in good health. The chain links TRBV6-6 to TRBJ2-1; no clear D. The specimen was memory CD4+ T cells sorted from blood. Subset defined: CD45RA-negative fraction. CDR3 region: CASSPVGGRAYNEQFF. CDR3 DNA sequence: TGTGCCAGCAGCCCCGTGGGCGGAAGGGCCTACAATGAGCAGTTCTTC.